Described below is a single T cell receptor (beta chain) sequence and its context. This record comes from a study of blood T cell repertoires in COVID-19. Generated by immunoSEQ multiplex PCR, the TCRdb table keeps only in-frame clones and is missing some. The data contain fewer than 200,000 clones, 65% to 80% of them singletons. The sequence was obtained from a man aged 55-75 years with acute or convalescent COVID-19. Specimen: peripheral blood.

CDR3 sequence reads: CASSPGGSNTEAFF. CDR3 in DNA: TGTGCCAGCAGCCCGGGTGGCAGTAACACTGAAGCTTTCTTT. The chain is built from TRBV3-1 (or the pseudogene TRBV3-2) and TRBJ1-1; no clear D. CDR3 length equals 14 residues. Germline CDR1 is LGHDT and CDR2 is YNNKEL (reference sequence). V lost 4 bases and J 2 bases, leaving 11 bases between the germline ends.